The 10 T cell receptor beta chains reported below all come from one sample, sequenced in a study of T-cell reconstitution after alpha-beta-depleted transplantation in children. TCRbeta library preparation incorporated unique molecular identifiers. TCRdb processed the PCR reads anew with MiXCR; each CDR3 protein has one entry. The data hold about 980,000 distinct CDR3 sequences, with 25% to 30% observed a single time. Source: PBMCs, mostly from graft donor cells, taken 360 days after TCRalphabeta/CD19-depleted stem cell transplant. The receptors come from a boy in the first two years of life who had a stem cell transplant for SCID, so the T cells may come from the graft donor.

This clonotype has just a few counts. This chain uses TRBV20-1 with TRBJ2-1, with TRBD2 matching 11 bases. With V trimmed by 1 base and J by 3 bases, 2 bases remained unmatched. The CDR3 has 15 residues. CDR1 is DFQATT, CDR2 SNEGSKA, per germline (reference sequence). This CDR3 is CSARAGTSGYNEQFF. DNA of the CDR3: TGCAGTGCTAGAGCCGGGACTAGCGGCTACAATGAGCAGTTCTTC.

This clonotype was found a few times. J is TRBJ2-1 and V is TRBV27; D gene uncertain. Germline V lookup: CDR1 MNHEY, CDR2 SMNVEV (reference sequence). Trimming stripped 10 bases from V and 0 bases from J, with 7 bases between. The CDR3 is made up of 12 amino acids. This chain's CDR3 is CANRSSYNEQFF. CDR3 bases: TGTGCCAACCGGAGCTCCTACAATGAGCAGTTCTTC.

This rearrangement joins TRBV7-2 to TRBJ2-7; 9 bases are shared with TRBD2. The V gene end was trimmed by 1 base and the J gene end by 3 bases; junction bases not matched to a gene: 4. This CDR3 has 15 residues. CDR1 SGHTA and CDR2 FQGNSA come from the germline V gene. The CDR3 coding sequence is TGTGCCAGCAGCTTAGATGGACTAGCGAACTACGAGCAGTACTTC. It translates to CASSLDGLANYEQYF.

This clonotype was counted a few times. This sequence joins TRBV9 and TRBJ1-2; no definite D call. Germline V lookup: CDR1 SGDLS, CDR2 YYNGEE. Trimming left V 0 bases short and J 0 bases short, with 6 bases between. The CDR3 covers 14 residues. The CDR3 loop is CASSVDSSNYGYTF. As DNA, the CDR3 is TGTGCCAGCAGCGTAGACAGCTCTAACTATGGCTACACCTTC.

This clonotype was recorded many times. The V call is TRBV7-2, the J call TRBJ2-5; tentatively, D is TRBD1 or TRBD2 (5 bases each). The CDR3 length is 15 residues. Germline assignment: CDR1 SGHTA and CDR2 FQGNSA. The V end lost 6 bases, the J end lost 1 base, and 15 bases lay between the germline ends. The CDR3 region is CASSLVSGLQETQYF. The CDR3 DNA sequence: TGTGCCAGCAGTTTGGTCTCGGGGCTCCAAGAGACCCAGTACTTC.

This clonotype came up a few times. The rearrangement links TRBV7-2 to TRBJ1-1; a weak D match, TRBD1 (6 bases). The V end was cut by 2 bases, the J end by 0 bases, with 16 bases between. The germline gives CDR1 SGHTA, CDR2 FQGNSA. CDR3 size: 17 residues. CDR3 in DNA: TGTGCCAGCAGCTTACCTCGAGACAGGCTCATGAACACTGAAGCTTTCTTT. Protein sequence: CASSLPRDRLMNTEAFF.

This clonotype occurred a few times. The V and J genes are TRBV6-5 and TRBJ2-2; D is perhaps TRBD1 or TRBD2 (5 bases each). This CDR3 has 17 residues. The V and J ends lost 0 bases and 4 bases respectively, with 15 bases between them. Per the germline V gene, CDR1 is MNHEY and CDR2 is SVGAGI. This CDR3 reads CASSYSRTGRVTGELFF. CDR3 sequence (DNA): TGTGCCAGCAGTTACTCGAGGACGGGACGGGTCACCGGGGAGCTGTTTTTT.

This clonotype was counted a few times. The V call is TRBV28, the J call TRBJ2-1; TRBD2 agrees at 10 bases. CDR3 length equals 18 residues. Germline V CDR1 and CDR2: MDHEN, SYDVKM. J was trimmed by 4 bases and V by 5 bases; bases with no gene match: 14. The CDR3 region has the DNA TGTGCCAGCAGTGCCGGACTAGCGGCCACTTCAATATACAATGAGCAGTTCTTC. Its protein is CASSAGLAATSIYNEQFF.

CDR3 protein: CASSWAAGGIDGYTF. CDR3 nucleotides: TGCGCCAGCAGCTGGGCGGCAGGGGGTATTGATGGCTACACCTTC. The chain links TRBV5-1 to TRBJ1-2; 7 nucleotides line up with TRBD1. There are 15 residues in the CDR3. J gave up 6 bases and V 3 bases, and 11 bases lay outside the gene matches. Germline V lookup: CDR1 SGHRS, CDR2 YFSETQ. Full variable domain (outside the CDR3, taken from reference TRBV5-1 and TRBJ1-2): KAGVTQTPRYLIKTRGQQVTLSCSPISGHRSVSWYQQTPGQGLQFLFEYFSETQRNKGNFPGRFSGRQFSNSRSEMNVSTLELGDSALYLCASSWAAGGIDGYTFGSGTRLTVV.

V is TRBV7-7 and J is TRBJ2-6; 9 bases are shared with TRBD1. The CDR3 contains 19 residues. V lost 5 bases and J lost 0; bases outside the gene matches: 11. The germline V gene encodes CDR1 SSHAT and CDR2 FNYEAQ (reference sequence). CDR3 loop: CASSPYTGGPNSGANVLTF. The CDR3 DNA reads TGTGCCAGCAGCCCTTACACAGGGGGCCCCAACTCTGGGGCCAACGTCCTGACTTTC.